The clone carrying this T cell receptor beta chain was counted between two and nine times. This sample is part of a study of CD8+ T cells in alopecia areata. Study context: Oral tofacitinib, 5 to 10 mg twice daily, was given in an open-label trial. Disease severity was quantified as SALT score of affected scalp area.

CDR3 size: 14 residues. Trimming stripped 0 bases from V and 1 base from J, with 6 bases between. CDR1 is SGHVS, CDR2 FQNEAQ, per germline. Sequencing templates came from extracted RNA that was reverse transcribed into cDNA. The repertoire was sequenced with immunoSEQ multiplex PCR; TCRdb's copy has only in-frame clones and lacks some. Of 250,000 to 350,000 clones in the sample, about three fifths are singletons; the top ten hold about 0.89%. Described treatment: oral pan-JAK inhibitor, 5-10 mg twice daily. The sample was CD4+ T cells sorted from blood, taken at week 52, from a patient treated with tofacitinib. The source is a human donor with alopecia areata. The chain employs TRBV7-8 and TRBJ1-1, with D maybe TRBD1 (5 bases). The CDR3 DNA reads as TGTGCCAGCAGCTTAGCGGGACGGAACACTGAAGCTTTCTTT. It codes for CASSLAGRNTEAFF.